This T cell receptor beta chain was retrieved from a study of Tregs in tolerant kidney transplant recipients. General study points: Activated donor B cell expansion appeared to reveal the most relevant donor-specific TCRbeta repertoire. Few patients were studied, so findings need validation in larger groups.

As for this clone: Its specificity is not known.

Germline V gene lookup returns CDR1 SNHLY and CDR2 FYNNEI. The ends were cut back, 7 bases at V and 7 bases at J, with 17 bases in the middle. This CDR3 region has 14 residues. Clones were sequenced by immunoSEQ multiplex PCR, and TCRdb holds only the in-frame ones, with some missing. This sample has approximately 41,000 clones, with 95% found just once. Sequenced sample: Tregs from blood cultured with allogeneic cells. The gene calls are TRBV2 and TRBJ1-5; D is unresolved. The clonotype comes from a human donor in good health. In nucleotides, the CDR3 is TGTGCCAGCAACTTGGACCGAGGTCGACAGCCCCAGCATTTT. This codes for CASNLDRGRQPQHF.